These 26 T cell receptor beta chains came from one sample sequenced in a study of PD-1 blockade in classical Hodgkin lymphoma. Repertoires were generated with immunoSEQ multiplex PCR, while TCRdb's copy carries only in-frame clones and drops some. The sample carries approximately 22,000 clones, approximately 77% recorded once. Indicated time point: cycle 4 day 1 (C4D1), after five to seven weeks of nivolumab. Patients all relapsed after autologous stem cell transplantation, and there was variation in brentuximab vedotin exposure. The sequences come from peripheral blood mononuclear cells (PBMCs), collected before the fourth cycle of nivolumab. Every receptor here comes from a human donor with classical Hodgkin lymphoma.

The chain carries TRBV25-1 and TRBJ2-2; 7 bases fit TRBD2. CDR1 is MGHDK and CDR2 is SYGVNS in the germline V gene. The CDR3 runs 15 residues. Unmatched junction bases numbered 7, after V lost 5 bases and J lost 4 bases. CDR3 region: CASSLGGRITGELFF. CDR3 nucleotides: TGTGCCAGCAGTCTCGGGGGGAGAATCACCGGGGAGCTGTTTTTT.

This clone was recorded a few times. The J gene is TRBJ2-7, the V gene TRBV5-1, with 9 bases lining up with TRBD2. Looked up from germline, CDR1 is SGHRS and CDR2 is YFSETQ. There are 14 residues in the CDR3. The ends lost 0 bases at V and 7 bases at J; junction bases unmatched: 5. The CDR3 DNA sequence: TGCGCCAGCAGCTTGGTAGCGGGAGCACAAGAGCAGTACTTC. Translating gives CASSLVAGAQEQYF. The whole variable domain, filled in from reference TRBV5-1 and TRBJ2-7, reads KAGVTQTPRYLIKTRGQQVTLSCSPISGHRSVSWYQQTPGQGLQFLFEYFSETQRNKGNFPGRFSGRQFSNSRSEMNVSTLELGDSALYLCASSLVAGAQEQYFGPGTRLTVT.

This rearrangement joins TRBV28 to TRBJ1-5; D is unclear. The CDR3 totals 17 residues. The V gene's germline CDR1 is MDHEN and CDR2 SYDVKM. V lost 5 bases, J lost 6 bases, and 23 bases lay in between. The DNA for the CDR3 is TGTGCCAGCAGTCCAAGAGAAAGAATAAGTTCGGGTCAGCCCCAGCATTTT. Translated, it gives CASSPRERISSGQPQHF. The variable domain in full, with the rest retrieved from reference TRBV28 and TRBJ1-5, is DVKVTQSSRYLVKRTGEKVFLECVQDMDHENMFWYRQDPGLGLRLIYFSYDVKMKEKGDIPEGYSVSREKKERFSLILESASTNQTSMYLCASSPRERISSGQPQHFGDGTRLSIL.

This chain uses TRBV7-2 with TRBJ1-5; a possible D gene is TRBD1 (5 bases). This CDR3 is built from 14 residues. Trimming pared 5 bases from V and 3 bases from J, leaving 11 bases between. Germline CDR1 is SGHTA and CDR2 is FQGNSA. CDR3 bases: TGTGCCAGCAGCCGGGAGGGGATCAATCAGCCCCAGCATTTT. As protein: CASSREGINQPQHF.

V is TRBV11-2 and J is TRBJ2-1; D gene uncertain. Trimming pared 0 bases from V and 5 bases from J, leaving 17 bases between. Per the germline V gene, CDR1 is SGHAT and CDR2 is FQNNGV. The CDR3 is 17 residues long. DNA for the CDR3: TGTGCCAGCAGCTTAGATGGGTGGGCAGAACCAAACAATGAGCAGTTCTTC. Its translation: CASSLDGWAEPNNEQFF.

The rearrangement joins TRBV2 to TRBJ2-1, with 10 bases fitting TRBD2. V lost 4 bases to trimming and J lost 12 bases; unmatched junction nucleotides: 9. This CDR3 is 14 amino acids long. Germline V lookup: CDR1 SNHLY, CDR2 FYNNEI. The CDR3 sequence: CASSVLAGLDGQFF. CDR3 nucleotide sequence: TGTGCCAGCAGTGTACTAGCGGGGTTAGACGGGCAGTTCTTC. Complete variable domain (other parts from reference TRBV2 and TRBJ2-1): EPEVTQTPSHQVTQMGQEVILRCVPISNHLYFYWYRQILGQKVEFLVSFYNNEISEKSEIFDDQFSVERPDGSNFTLKIRSTKLEDSAMYFCASSVLAGLDGQFFGPGTRLTVL.

The chain is built from TRBV7-3 and TRBJ2-1; D unresolved. Germline-derived CDR1 and CDR2 are SGHTA and FQGTGA. Trimming took 4 bases from V and 10 from J, leaving 11 bases between them. The CDR3 is made up of 12 amino acids. The CDR3 nucleotides are TGTGCCAGCAGCTCGGAAGGGATCGAGCAGTTCTTC. Amino acid sequence: CASSSEGIEQFF.

The chain couples TRBV4-1 to TRBJ2-3, with 8 bases aligning to TRBD2. Trimming removed 2 bases from V and 4 bases from J; junction bases left unmatched: 2. This CDR3 is built from 14 residues. In germline, CDR1 is MGHRA, CDR2 YSYEKL. CDR3 loop: CASSQRGGADTQYF. In DNA, the CDR3 is TGCGCCAGCAGCCAACGGGGGGGGGCAGATACGCAGTATTTT.

The gene calls are TRBV7-2 and TRBJ1-3; weak D call: TRBD1 (5 bases). This CDR3 is 16 amino acids long. The V end lost 2 bases, the J end lost 0 bases, and 11 bases lay between the germline ends. CDR1 and CDR2 from the germline V gene are SGHTA and FQGNSA. DNA of the CDR3: TGTGCCAGCAGCTTACTTGGGGGGTTCTCTGGAAACACCATATATTTT. This sequence encodes CASSLLGGFSGNTIYF.

The V and J genes are TRBV4-1 and TRBJ1-4; D uncertain. The V end was cut by 0 bases, the J end by 3 bases, with 8 bases between. In germline, CDR1 is MGHRA, CDR2 YSYEKL. The CDR3 has 15 amino acids. CDR3 DNA sequence: TGCGCCAGCAGCCAAGACATACAGCCTAATGAAAAACTGTTTTTT. This codes for CASSQDIQPNEKLFF.

The V gene is TRBV10-2, the J gene TRBJ1-3, with 7 bases lining up with TRBD1. From germline, CDR1 is WSHSY and CDR2 SAAADI. The trim removed 6 bases at V and 0 bases at J, leaving 5 bases unmatched. This CDR3 is built from 15 residues. In DNA form, the CDR3 reads TGCGCCAGCAGAAATACAGGGGCCTCTGGAAACACCATATATTTT. Encoded protein: CASRNTGASGNTIYF.

The CDR3 loop is CASGSHATNEKLFF. CDR3 coding DNA: TGTGCCAGCGGGAGTCATGCAACTAATGAAAAACTGTTTTTT. This sequence joins TRBV28 and TRBJ1-4; D gene uncertain. Trimming removed 8 bases from V and 0 bases from J, with 10 bases in between. This CDR3 is built from 14 residues. Germline CDR1 and CDR2: MDHEN and SYDVKM.

The chain links TRBV7-9 to TRBJ2-7; TRBD2 is a possible D gene (6 bases). V was trimmed by 2 bases and J by 12 bases, leaving 14 bases between them. The CDR3 totals 12 residues. Germline lookup yields CDR1 SEHNR and CDR2 FQNEAQ (reference sequence). As DNA, the CDR3 is TGTGCCAGCAGCTTATGGGGAGGAACCCGGTACTTC. It yields the protein CASSLWGGTRYF. Complete variable domain (other parts from reference TRBV7-9 and TRBJ2-7): DTGVSQNPRHKITKRGQNVTFRCDPISEHNRLYWYRQTLGQGPEFLTYFQNEAQLEKSRLLSDRFSAERPKGSFSTLEIQRTEQGDSAMYLCASSLWGGTRYFGPGTRLTVT.

The chain carries TRBV5-1 and TRBJ1-2; tentative D call: TRBD1 (6 bases). V was trimmed by 0 bases and J by 4 bases, leaving 16 bases between them. The CDR3 extends over 16 amino acids. Germline assignment: CDR1 SGHRS and CDR2 YFSETQ. The CDR3 nucleotides are TGCGCCAGCAGCTTGGGGGCAACAGGGAGCTCCTATGGCTACACCTTC. This encodes CASSLGATGSSYGYTF. Supplemented by reference TRBV5-1 and TRBJ1-2, the full variable domain reads KAGVTQTPRYLIKTRGQQVTLSCSPISGHRSVSWYQQTPGQGLQFLFEYFSETQRNKGNFPGRFSGRQFSNSRSEMNVSTLELGDSALYLCASSLGATGSSYGYTFGSGTRLTVV.

V gene TRBV7-3 combines with J gene TRBJ1-1, with 7 nucleotides matching TRBD1. V lost 6 bases, J lost 4 bases, and 8 bases stayed unmatched. CDR3 size: 14 residues. Germline V CDR1 and CDR2: SGHTA, FQGTGA. In nucleotides, the CDR3 is TGTGCCAGCAGTCAGACAGGGATGGGCACTGAAGCTTTCTTT. Protein sequence: CASSQTGMGTEAFF.

The rearrangement uses TRBV4-1 and TRBJ2-2, with TRBD2 matching 13 bases. This CDR3 is built from 18 residues. The V segment lost 4 bases and the J segment 0 bases; nucleotides outside the gene matches: 5. Germline values: CDR1 MGHRA, CDR2 YSYEKL. The CDR3 region is CASSPLGLAGANTGELFF. The CDR3 bases are TGCGCCAGCAGCCCACTTGGACTAGCGGGAGCGAACACCGGGGAGCTGTTTTTT.

V gene TRBV19 combines with J gene TRBJ1-1; 7 nucleotides align to TRBD1. Germline V gives CDR1 LNHDA, CDR2 SQIVND (reference sequence). This CDR3 has 14 residues. With 7 bases clipped from V and 4 bases from J, the junction kept 9 bases outside the gene matches. CDR3: CASNIAGGFTEAFF. The CDR3 region has the DNA TGTGCCAGTAATATTGCAGGGGGGTTCACTGAAGCTTTCTTT.

The chain carries TRBV28 and TRBJ2-4; 7 bases line up with TRBD1. The ends lost 7 bases at V and 7 bases at J; junction bases unmatched: 7. Germline values: CDR1 MDHEN, CDR2 SYDVKM. The CDR3 spans 13 residues. For the CDR3, the DNA is TGTGCCAGCAAAACAGGGGCAGGGAACATTCAGTACTTC. It is translated as CASKTGAGNIQYF.

This chain joins TRBV4-3 and TRBJ1-2, with 9 nucleotides matching TRBD1. V was clipped by 3 bases and J by 2 bases; unmatched bases: 1. The V gene's germline CDR1 is LGHNA and CDR2 YSLEER. This CDR3 is 14 amino acids long. This CDR3 reads CASSHGQGNYGYTF. The CDR3 DNA sequence: TGCGCCAGCAGCCACGGACAGGGGAACTATGGCTACACCTTC.

The CDR3 coding sequence is TGCGCCAGCAGCCTCCGAGGGGGAGGAGGCACCGGGGAGCTGTTTTTT. Its protein product is CASSLRGGGGTGELFF. This sequence joins TRBV4-3 and TRBJ2-2; D is perhaps TRBD1 or TRBD2 (6 bases each). CDR1 is LGHNA, CDR2 YSLEER, per germline. CDR3 size: 16 residues. V lost 4 bases to trimming and J lost 4 bases, with 16 bases between them.

The J gene is TRBJ1-1, the V gene TRBV28; TRBD1 might be the D (6 bases). The CDR3 sequence is 14 residues long. V was trimmed by 4 bases and J by 1 base, leaving 10 bases between them. Germline CDR1 MDHEN, CDR2 SYDVKM. The CDR3 reads CASSSGTPNTEAFF. The CDR3 DNA is TGTGCCAGCAGTTCCGGGACACCGAACACTGAAGCTTTCTTT.

By share, this clone ranks as medium-sized. This chain connects TRBV21-1 to TRBJ1-1; the D call of TRBD1 is as the table states it, not checked on the DNA. TRBV21-1 is a known pseudogene. The CDR3 has 16 residues. Here the CDR3 reads CASSKVTGSMNTEAFF. The DNA of the CDR3 is TGTGCCAGCAGCAAAGTGACAGGGAGCATGAACACTGAAGCTTTCTTT.

This chain links TRBV5-1 with TRBJ1-2; TRBD1 aligns across 9 bases. This CDR3 has 15 amino acids. The germline gives CDR1 SGHRS, CDR2 YFSETQ. V shed 5 bases and J 0 bases; nucleotides not matched to a gene: 5. DNA of the CDR3: TGCGCCAGCAGGTTCGGGACAGGGTCTAACTATGGCTACACCTTC. Its translation: CASRFGTGSNYGYTF.

The chain combines TRBV7-2 with TRBJ2-7; D unresolved. Germline lookup yields CDR1 SGHTA and CDR2 FQGNSA. Deletions cut 4 bases from V and 1 base from J, with 11 bases between. The CDR3 sequence is 14 residues long. In DNA form, the CDR3 reads TGTGCCAGCAGCTCAACTTCTTCTTCCTACGAGCAGTACTTC. Protein: CASSSTSSSYEQYF. The full variable domain, its missing parts supplied by reference TRBV7-2 and TRBJ2-7, is GAGVSQSPSNKVTEKGKDVELRCDPISGHTALYWYRQSLGQGLEFLIYFQGNSAPDKSGLPSDRFSAERTGGSVSTLTIQRTQQEDSAVYLCASSSTSSSYEQYFGPGTRLTVT.

This rearrangement joins TRBV2 to TRBJ1-2, with 8 nucleotides matching TRBD1. CDR1 and CDR2 (germline): SNHLY, FYNNEI. The V gene end was trimmed by 6 bases and the J gene end by 4 bases; junction bases not matched to a gene: 4. The CDR3 consists of 13 residues. The DNA for the CDR3 is TGTGCCAGCAGATCGACAGGGGTCTATGGCTACACCTTC. The encoded protein is CASRSTGVYGYTF.

This sequence joins TRBV11-3 and TRBJ2-1; possible D gene TRBD1, 5 bases. V dropped 0 bases and J dropped 0 bases, with 9 bases sitting between them. The germline CDR1 and CDR2 sequences are SGHNT and YENEEA. The CDR3 covers 16 residues. CDR3 in DNA: TGTGCCAGCAGCTTAGAAGGGGCCAACTCCTACAATGAGCAGTTCTTC. This codes for CASSLEGANSYNEQFF.